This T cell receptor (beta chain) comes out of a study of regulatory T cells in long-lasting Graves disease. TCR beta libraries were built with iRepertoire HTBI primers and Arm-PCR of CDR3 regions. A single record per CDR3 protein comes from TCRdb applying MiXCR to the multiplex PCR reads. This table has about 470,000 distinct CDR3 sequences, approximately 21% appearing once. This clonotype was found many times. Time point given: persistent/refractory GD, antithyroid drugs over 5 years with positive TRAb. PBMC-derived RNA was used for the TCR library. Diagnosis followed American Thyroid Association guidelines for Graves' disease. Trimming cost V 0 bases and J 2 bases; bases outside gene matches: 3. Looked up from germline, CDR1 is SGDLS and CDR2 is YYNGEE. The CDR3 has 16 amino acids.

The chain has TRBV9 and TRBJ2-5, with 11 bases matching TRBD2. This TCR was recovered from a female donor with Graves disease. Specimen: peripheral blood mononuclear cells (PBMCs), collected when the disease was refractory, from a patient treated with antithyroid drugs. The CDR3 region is CASSVGASGGQETQYF. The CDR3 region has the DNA TGTGCCAGCAGCGTAGGGGCTAGCGGGGGGCAAGAGACCCAGTACTTC.